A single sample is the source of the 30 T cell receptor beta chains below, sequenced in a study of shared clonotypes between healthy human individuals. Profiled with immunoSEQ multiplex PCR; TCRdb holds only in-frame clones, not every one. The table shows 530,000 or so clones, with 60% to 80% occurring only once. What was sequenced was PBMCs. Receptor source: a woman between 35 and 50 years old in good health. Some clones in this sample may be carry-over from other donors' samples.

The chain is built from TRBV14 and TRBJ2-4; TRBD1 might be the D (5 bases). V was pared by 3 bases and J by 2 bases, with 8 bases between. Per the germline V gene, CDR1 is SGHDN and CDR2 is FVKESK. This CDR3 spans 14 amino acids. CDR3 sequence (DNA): TGTGCCAGCAGCCAGTACAGGTCCAAAAACATTCAGTACTTC. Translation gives CASSQYRSKNIQYF.

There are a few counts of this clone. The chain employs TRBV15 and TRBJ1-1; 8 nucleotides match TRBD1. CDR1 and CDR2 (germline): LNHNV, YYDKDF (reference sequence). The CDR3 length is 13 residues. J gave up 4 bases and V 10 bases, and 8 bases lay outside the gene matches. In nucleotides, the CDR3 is TGTGCCATTAGCCAGGGGGCAAGCACTGAAGCTTTCTTT. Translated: CAISQGASTEAFF.

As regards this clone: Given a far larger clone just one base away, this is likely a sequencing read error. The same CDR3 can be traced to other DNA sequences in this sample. The chain's CDR3 is CASSLDRAGLTEAFF. As DNA, the CDR3 is TGTGCCAGCAGCCTAGATCGGGCAGGGTTAACTGAGGCTTTCTTT. The V and J genes are TRBV4-2 and TRBJ1-1; D possibly corresponds to TRBD1 (5 bases). This CDR3 is 15 amino acids long. In germline, CDR1 is LGHNA, CDR2 YNFKEQ.

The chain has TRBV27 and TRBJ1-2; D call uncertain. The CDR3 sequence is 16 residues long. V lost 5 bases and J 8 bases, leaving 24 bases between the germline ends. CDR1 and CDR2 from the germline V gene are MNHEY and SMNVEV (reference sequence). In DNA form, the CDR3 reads TGTGCCAGCAGTCCCATTTCCGGACCCCCCGGAGGGGGCTACACCTTC. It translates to CASSPISGPPGGGYTF.

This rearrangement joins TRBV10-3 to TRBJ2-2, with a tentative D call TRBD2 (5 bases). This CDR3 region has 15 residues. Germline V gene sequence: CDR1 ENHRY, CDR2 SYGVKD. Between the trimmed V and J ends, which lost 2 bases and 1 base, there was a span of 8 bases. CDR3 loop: CAISESSENTGELFF. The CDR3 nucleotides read TGTGCCATCAGTGAGAGTAGCGAGAACACCGGGGAGCTGTTTTTT.

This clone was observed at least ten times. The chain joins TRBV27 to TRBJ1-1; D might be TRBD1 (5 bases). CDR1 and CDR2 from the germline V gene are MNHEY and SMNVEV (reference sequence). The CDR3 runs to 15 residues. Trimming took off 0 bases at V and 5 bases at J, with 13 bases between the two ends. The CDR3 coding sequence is TGTGCCAGCAGTTTATCCCAGGGTTTGGGTACTGAAGCTTTCTTT. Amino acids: CASSLSQGLGTEAFF.

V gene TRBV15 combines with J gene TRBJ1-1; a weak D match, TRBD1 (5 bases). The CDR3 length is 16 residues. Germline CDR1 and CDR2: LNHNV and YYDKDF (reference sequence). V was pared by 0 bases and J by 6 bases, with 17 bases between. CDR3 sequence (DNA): TGTGCCACCAGCAGAGATCAGGTAAGGGGACGGGCTGAAGCTTTCTTT. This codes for CATSRDQVRGRAEAFF.

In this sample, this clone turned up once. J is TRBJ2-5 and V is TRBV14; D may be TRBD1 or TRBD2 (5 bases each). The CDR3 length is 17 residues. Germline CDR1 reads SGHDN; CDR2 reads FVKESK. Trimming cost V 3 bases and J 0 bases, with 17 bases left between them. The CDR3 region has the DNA TGTGCCAGCAGCCAGGGGGAGCGGTGGGTCCACCAAGAGACCCAGTACTTC. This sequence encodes CASSQGERWVHQETQYF.

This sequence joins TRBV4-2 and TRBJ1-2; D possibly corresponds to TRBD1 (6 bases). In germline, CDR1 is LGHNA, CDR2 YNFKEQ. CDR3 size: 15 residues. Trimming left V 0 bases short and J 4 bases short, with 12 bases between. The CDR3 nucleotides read TGTGCCAGCAGCCAAGAACACAGGGACGGCTATGGCTACACCTTC. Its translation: CASSQEHRDGYGYTF.

This CDR3 is CAWSRGDSTYGYTF. The CDR3 nucleotides read TGTGCCTGGAGTAGGGGGGACAGCACCTATGGCTACACCTTC. The chain recombines TRBV30 with TRBJ1-2; TRBD1 agrees at 7 bases. The germline V gene encodes CDR1 GTSNPN and CDR2 SVGIG (reference sequence). This CDR3 spans 14 amino acids. After removal of 2 bases from V and 4 bases from J, the junction contained 7 bases not matched to a gene.

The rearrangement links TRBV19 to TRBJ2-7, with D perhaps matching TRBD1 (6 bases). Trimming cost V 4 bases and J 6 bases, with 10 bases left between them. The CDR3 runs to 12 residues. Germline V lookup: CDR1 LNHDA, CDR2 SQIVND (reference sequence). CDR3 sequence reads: CASSTIGGEQYF. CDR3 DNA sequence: TGTGCCAGTAGTACAATAGGGGGCGAGCAGTACTTC. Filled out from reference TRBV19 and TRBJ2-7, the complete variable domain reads DGGITQSPKYLFRKEGQNVTLSCEQNLNHDAMYWYRQDPGQGLRLIYYSQIVNDFQKGDIAEGYSVSREKKESFPLTVTSAQKNPTAFYLCASSTIGGEQYFGPGTRLTVT.

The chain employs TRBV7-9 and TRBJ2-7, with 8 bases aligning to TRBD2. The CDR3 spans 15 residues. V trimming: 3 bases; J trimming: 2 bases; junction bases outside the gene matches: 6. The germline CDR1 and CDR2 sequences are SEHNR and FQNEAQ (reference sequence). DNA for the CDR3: TGTGCCAGCAGCTTCTCCGGGACTAGGGCCTACGAGCAGTACTTC. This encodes CASSFSGTRAYEQYF.

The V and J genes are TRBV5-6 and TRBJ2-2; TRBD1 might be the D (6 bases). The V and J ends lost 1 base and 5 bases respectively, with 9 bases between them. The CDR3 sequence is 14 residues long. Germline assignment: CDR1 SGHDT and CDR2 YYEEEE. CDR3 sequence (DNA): TGTGCCAGCAGCTTGACAGGGAGAACCGGGGAGCTGTTTTTT. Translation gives CASSLTGRTGELFF.

The CDR3 sequence is CASSDSFESQVDGYTF. The CDR3 coding sequence is TGTGCCAGCAGTGACTCTTTCGAATCACAGGTCGATGGCTACACCTTC. The chain recombines TRBV6-4 with TRBJ1-2, with a tentative D call TRBD1 (5 bases). CDR3 size: 16 residues. Per germline, CDR1 MRHNA and CDR2 SNTAGT. With 0 bases removed from V and 6 bases from J, the gap between germline ends came to 17 bases.

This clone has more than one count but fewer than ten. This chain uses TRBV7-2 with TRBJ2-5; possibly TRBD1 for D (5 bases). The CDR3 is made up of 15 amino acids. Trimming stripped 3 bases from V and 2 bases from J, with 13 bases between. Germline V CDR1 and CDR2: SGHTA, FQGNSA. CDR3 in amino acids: CASSFGSRVQETQYF. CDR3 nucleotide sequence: TGTGCCAGCAGCTTTGGGTCCAGGGTACAAGAGACCCAGTACTTC.

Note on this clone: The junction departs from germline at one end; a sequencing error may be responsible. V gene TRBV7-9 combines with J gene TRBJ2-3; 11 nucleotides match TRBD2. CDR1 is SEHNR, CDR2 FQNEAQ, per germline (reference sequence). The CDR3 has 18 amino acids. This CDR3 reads CASSLAPGLAESTDTQYF. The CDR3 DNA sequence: TGTGCCAGCAGCCTAGCCCCGGGACTAGCGGAGTCCACAGATACGCAGTATTTT.

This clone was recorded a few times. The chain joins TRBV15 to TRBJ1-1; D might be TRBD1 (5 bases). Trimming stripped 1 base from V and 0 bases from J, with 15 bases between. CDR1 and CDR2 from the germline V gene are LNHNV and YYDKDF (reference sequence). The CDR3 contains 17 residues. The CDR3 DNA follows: TGTGCCACCAGCAGAGTCCGCTCCCGGGGACTGAACACTGAAGCTTTCTTT. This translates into CATSRVRSRGLNTEAFF.

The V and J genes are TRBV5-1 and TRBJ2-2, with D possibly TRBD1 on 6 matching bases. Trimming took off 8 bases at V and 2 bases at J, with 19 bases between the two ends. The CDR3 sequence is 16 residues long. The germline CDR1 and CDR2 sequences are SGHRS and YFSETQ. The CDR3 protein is CASSLVGQLNTGELFF. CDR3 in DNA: TGCGCCAGTTCCTTGGTCGGACAGCTAAACACCGGGGAGCTGTTTTTT.

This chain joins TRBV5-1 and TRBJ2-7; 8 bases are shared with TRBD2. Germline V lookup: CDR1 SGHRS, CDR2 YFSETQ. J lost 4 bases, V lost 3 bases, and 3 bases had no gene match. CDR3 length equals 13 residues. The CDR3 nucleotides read TGCGCCAGCAGCTCCCTAGCGGGTTACGAGCAGTACTTC. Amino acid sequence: CASSSLAGYEQYF.

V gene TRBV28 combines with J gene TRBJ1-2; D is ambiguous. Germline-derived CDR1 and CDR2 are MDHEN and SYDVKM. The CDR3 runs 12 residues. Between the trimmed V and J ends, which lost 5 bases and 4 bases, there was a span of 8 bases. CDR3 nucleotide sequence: TGTGCCAGCAGTACCGATATCTATGGCTACACCTTC. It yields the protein CASSTDIYGYTF.

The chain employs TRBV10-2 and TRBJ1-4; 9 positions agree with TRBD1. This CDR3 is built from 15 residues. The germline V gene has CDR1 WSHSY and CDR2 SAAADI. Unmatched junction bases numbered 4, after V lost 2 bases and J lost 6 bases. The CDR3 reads CASSEMTGGYEKLFF. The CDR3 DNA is TGCGCCAGCAGTGAGATGACAGGGGGATATGAAAAACTGTTTTTT.

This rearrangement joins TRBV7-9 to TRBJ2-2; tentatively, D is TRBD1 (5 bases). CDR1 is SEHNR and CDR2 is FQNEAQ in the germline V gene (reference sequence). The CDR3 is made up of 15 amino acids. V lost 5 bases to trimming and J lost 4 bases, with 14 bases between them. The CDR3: CASSMGQGSTGELFF. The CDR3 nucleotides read TGTGCCAGCAGCATGGGGCAGGGTTCCACCGGGGAGCTGTTTTTT.

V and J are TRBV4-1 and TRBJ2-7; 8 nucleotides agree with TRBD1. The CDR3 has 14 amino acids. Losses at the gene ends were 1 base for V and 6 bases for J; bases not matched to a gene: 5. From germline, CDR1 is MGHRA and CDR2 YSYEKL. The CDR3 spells CASSQVQGALEQYF. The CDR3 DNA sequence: TGCGCCAGCAGCCAAGTTCAGGGGGCCCTCGAGCAGTACTTC.

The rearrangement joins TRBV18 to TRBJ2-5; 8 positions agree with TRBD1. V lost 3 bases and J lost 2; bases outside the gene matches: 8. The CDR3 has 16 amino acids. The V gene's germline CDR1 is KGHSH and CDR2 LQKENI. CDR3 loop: CASSPFADRVQETQYF. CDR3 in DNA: TGTGCCAGCTCACCCTTTGCGGACAGGGTTCAAGAGACCCAGTACTTC.

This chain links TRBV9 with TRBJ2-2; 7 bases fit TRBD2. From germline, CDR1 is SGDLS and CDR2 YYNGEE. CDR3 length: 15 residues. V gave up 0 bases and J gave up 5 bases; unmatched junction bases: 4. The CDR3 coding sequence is TGTGCCAGCAGCGTAGTTTCCGGGGGGACCGGGGAGCTGTTTTTT. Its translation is CASSVVSGGTGELFF.

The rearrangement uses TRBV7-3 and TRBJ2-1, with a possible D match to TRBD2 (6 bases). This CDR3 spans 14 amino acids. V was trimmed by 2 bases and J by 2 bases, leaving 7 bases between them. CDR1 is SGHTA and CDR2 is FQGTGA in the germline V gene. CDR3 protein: CASSLAGTYNEQFF. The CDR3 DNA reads TGTGCCAGCAGCTTAGCGGGAACCTACAATGAGCAGTTCTTC.

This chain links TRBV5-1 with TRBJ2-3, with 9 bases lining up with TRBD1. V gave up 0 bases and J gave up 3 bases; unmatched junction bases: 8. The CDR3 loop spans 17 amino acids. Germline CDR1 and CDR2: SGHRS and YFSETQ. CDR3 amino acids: CASSLVPRQGGTDTQYF. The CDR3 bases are TGCGCCAGCAGCTTGGTTCCGAGACAGGGGGGTACAGATACGCAGTATTTT.

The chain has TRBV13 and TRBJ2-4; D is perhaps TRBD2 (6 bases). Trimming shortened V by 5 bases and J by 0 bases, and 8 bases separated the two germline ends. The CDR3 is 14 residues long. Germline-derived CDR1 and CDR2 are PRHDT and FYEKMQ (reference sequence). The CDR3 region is CASSPGLAKNIQYF. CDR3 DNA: TGTGCCAGCAGCCCGGGACTAGCCAAAAACATTCAGTACTTC.

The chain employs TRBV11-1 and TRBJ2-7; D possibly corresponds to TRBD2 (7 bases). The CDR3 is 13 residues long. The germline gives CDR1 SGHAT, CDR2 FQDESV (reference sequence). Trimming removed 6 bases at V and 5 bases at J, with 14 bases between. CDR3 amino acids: CASRYGGRNEQYF. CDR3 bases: TGTGCCAGCAGGTACGGGGGGCGTAACGAGCAGTACTTC. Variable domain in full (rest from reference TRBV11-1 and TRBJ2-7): EAEVAQSPRYKITEKSQAVAFWCDPISGHATLYWYRQILGQGPELLVQFQDESVVDDSQLPKDRFSAERLKGVDSTLKIQPAELGDSAMYLCASRYGGRNEQYFGPGTRLTVT.

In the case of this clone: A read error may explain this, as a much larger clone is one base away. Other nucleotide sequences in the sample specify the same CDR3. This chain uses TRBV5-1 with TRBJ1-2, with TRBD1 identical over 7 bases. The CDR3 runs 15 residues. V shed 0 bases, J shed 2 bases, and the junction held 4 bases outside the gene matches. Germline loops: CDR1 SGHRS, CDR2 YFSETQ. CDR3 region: CASSLAQGENYGYTF. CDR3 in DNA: TGCGCCAGCAGCTTGGCGCAGGGGGAGAACTATGGCTACACCTTC.